This is a list of T cell receptor beta chains from one sample in a study of T cell clusters in autoimmune cytopenias. Using the multiplex PCR reads, TCRdb records one entry per CDR3 protein without DNA. In all, the sample yields more than 6,500 distinct CDR3 sequences. The sequenced sample consisted of peripheral blood. Every receptor here comes from a human donor with an autoimmune cytopenia or autoimmune hepatitis (not recorded which). Both conserved end residues are part of each CDR3. Fields, in order: J gene, clone size, V gene, CDR3 protein. Clone size appears in some rows only: once, few, many, or a class for an expanded clone.

J: TRBJ2-2
size: -
V: TRBV7-2
CDR3: CASSPSLAGYGELFF

J: TRBJ2-1
size: -
V: TRBV27
CDR3: CASSPQTGTSGFDEQFF

J: TRBJ1-3
size: -
V: TRBV7-9
CDR3: CASSLAPGNTIYF

J: TRBJ1-6
size: -
V: TRBV20-1
CDR3: CSALAGGPTPLHF

J: TRBJ1-6
size: -
V: TRBV15
CDR3: CATSRDPGAVYNSPLHF

J: TRBJ2-3
size: medium-sized
V: TRBV29-1
CDR3: CSVEMVVLPLPTDTQYF

J: TRBJ2-7
size: -
V: TRBV5-6
CDR3: CASSLALRELAYEQYF

J: TRBJ1-6
size: -
V: TRBV5-5
CDR3: CASSQEKGSPLHF

J: TRBJ1-2
size: medium-sized
V: TRBV30
CDR3: CAWSSTGYGYTF

J: TRBJ1-5
size: medium-sized
V: TRBV6-1
CDR3: CASSYGSNQPQHF

J: TRBJ2-2
size: medium-sized
V: TRBV30
CDR3: CAWSQSGIGRTGELFF

J: TRBJ1-5
size: medium-sized
V: TRBV12-3/TRBV12-4
CDR3: CASSLGATGGYNQPQHF

J: TRBJ1-2
size: -
V: TRBV10-3
CDR3: CAISGQGETRAKGYTF

J: TRBJ1-2
size: -
V: TRBV6-2/TRBV6-3
CDR3: CASSEQDYGYTF

J: TRBJ2-1
size: -
V: TRBV9
CDR3: CASSVTWTSADEQFF

J: TRBJ2-7
size: -
V: TRBV28
CDR3: CATKEQGVQYF

J: TRBJ2-6
size: -
V: TRBV5-6
CDR3: CASSLASQAGANVLTF

J: TRBJ2-3
size: -
V: TRBV20-1
CDR3: CSAREAAPDTDTQYF

J: TRBJ2-1
size: medium-sized
V: TRBV19
CDR3: CASRLAGGPKFF

J: TRBJ1-4
size: medium-sized
V: TRBV5-5
CDR3: CASSLVDRTHEKLFF

J: TRBJ1-2
size: -
V: TRBV7-9
CDR3: CASSLGLGGYTF

J: TRBJ2-3
size: -
V: TRBV5-1
CDR3: CASSYDIAGGRTDTQYF

J: TRBJ2-7
size: -
V: TRBV12-3/TRBV12-4
CDR3: CASSLRRTYEQYF

J: TRBJ1-1
size: medium-sized
V: TRBV19
CDR3: CASSLGGVTEAFF

J: TRBJ1-1
size: -
V: TRBV6-6
CDR3: CASSPDSGMNTEAFF

J: TRBJ1-2
size: -
V: TRBV30
CDR3: CRPGQGGYGYTF

J: TRBJ2-3
size: -
V: TRBV20-1
CDR3: CSARDLLAGDADTQYF

J: TRBJ2-2
size: medium-sized
V: TRBV7-6
CDR3: CASSLSGAMGELFF

J: TRBJ2-1
size: medium-sized
V: TRBV20-1
CDR3: CSAREGGLAGGDEQFF

J: TRBJ2-7
size: medium-sized
V: TRBV5-4
CDR3: CASSRAGGASRYEQYF

J: TRBJ2-5
size: -
V: TRBV15
CDR3: CATSRDPGARETQYF

J: TRBJ1-5
size: medium-sized
V: TRBV19
CDR3: CASSLSPGGNQPQHF

J: TRBJ1-2
size: -
V: TRBV19
CDR3: CATTGESMGYTF

J: TRBJ1-4
size: medium-sized
V: TRBV12-3/TRBV12-4
CDR3: CASSFSRGEKLFF

J: TRBJ2-7
size: medium-sized
V: TRBV10-3
CDR3: CAIRSDSGSSYEQYF

J: TRBJ1-3
size: -
V: TRBV7-9
CDR3: CASTPGARDGDIYF

J: TRBJ2-7
size: -
V: TRBV7-2
CDR3: CASSLVWSSYEQYF

J: TRBJ2-5
size: medium-sized
V: TRBV19
CDR3: CASGATGVHQETQYF

J: TRBJ2-2
size: medium-sized
V: TRBV27
CDR3: CASSSTGASWAGELFF

J: TRBJ1-6
size: -
V: TRBV6-1
CDR3: CASSESASSNNSPLHF

J: TRBJ2-2
size: -
V: TRBV6-6
CDR3: CASSYEAGGYTGELFF

J: TRBJ2-3
size: -
V: TRBV20-1
CDR3: CSAPTGGADTQYF